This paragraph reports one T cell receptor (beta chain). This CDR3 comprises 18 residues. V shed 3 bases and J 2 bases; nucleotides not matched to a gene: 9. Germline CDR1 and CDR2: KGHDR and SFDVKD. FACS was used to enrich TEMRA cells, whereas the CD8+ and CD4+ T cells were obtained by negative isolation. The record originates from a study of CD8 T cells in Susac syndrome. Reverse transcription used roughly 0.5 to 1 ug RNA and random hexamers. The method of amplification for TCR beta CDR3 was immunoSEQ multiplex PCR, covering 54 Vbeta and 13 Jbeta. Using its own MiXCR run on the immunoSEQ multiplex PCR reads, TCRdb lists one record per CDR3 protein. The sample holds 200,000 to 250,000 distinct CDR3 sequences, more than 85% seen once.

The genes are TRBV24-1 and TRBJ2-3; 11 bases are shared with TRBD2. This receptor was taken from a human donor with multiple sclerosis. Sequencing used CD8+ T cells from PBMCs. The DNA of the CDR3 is TGTGCCACCAGTGATCCCAGGGCTAGCGGGGGGACCACAGATACGCAGTATTTT. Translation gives CATSDPRASGGTTDTQYF.